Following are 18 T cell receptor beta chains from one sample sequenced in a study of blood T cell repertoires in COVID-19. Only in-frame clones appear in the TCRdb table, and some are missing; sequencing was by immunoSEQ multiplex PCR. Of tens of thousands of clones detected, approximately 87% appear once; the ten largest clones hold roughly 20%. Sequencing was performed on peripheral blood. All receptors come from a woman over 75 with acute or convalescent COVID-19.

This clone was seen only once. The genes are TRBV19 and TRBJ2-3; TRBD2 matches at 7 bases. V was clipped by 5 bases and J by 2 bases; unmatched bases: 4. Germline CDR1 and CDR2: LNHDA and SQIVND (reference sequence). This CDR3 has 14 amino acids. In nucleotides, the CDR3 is TGTGCCAGTAGTCTAGGGACTATCACAGATACGCAGTATTTT. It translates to CASSLGTITDTQYF.

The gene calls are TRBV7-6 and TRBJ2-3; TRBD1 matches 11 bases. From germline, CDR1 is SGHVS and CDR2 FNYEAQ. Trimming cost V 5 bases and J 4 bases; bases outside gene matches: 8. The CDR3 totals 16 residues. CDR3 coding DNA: TGTGCCAGCAGCCCCGGGACAGGGGGTTCCCCAGATACGCAGTATTTT. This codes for CASSPGTGGSPDTQYF.

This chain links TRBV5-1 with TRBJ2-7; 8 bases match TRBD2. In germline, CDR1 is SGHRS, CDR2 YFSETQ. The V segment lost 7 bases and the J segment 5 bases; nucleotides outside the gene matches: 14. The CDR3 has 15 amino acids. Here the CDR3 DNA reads TGCGCCAGCGCTATCAGGGAGCGGGAGTCAAACGAGCAGTACTTC. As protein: CASAIRERESNEQYF.

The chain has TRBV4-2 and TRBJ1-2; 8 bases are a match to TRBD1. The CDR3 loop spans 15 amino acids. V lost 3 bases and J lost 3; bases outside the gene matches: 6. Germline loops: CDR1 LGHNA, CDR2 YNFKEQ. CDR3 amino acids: CASSHLDRVDYGYTF. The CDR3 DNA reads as TGTGCCAGCAGCCACCTGGACAGGGTGGACTATGGCTACACCTTC.

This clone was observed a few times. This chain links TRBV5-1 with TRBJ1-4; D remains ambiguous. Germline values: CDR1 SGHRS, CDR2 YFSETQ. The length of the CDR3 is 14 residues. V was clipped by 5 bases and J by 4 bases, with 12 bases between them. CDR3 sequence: CASRMDWGNEKLFF. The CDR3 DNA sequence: TGCGCCAGCAGGATGGACTGGGGTAATGAAAAACTGTTTTTT.

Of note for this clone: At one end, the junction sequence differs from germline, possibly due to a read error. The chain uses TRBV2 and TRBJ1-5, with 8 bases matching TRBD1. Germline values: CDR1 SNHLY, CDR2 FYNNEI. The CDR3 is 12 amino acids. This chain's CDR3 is CASSASDRGNRF. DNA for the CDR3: TGTGCCAGCAGTGCCTCAGACAGGGGCAATAGATTT.

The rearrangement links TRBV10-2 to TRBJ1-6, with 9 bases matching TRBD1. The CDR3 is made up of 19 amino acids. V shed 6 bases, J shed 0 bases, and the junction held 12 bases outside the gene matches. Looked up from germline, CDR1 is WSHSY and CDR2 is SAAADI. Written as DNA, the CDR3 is TGCGCCAGCAGCCCCACACCTACAGGGGGCAGCTCCTATAATTCACCCCTCCACTTT. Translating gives CASSPTPTGGSSYNSPLHF.

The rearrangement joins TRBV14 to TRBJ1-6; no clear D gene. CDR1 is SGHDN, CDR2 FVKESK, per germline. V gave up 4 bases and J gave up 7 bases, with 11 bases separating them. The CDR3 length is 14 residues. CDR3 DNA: TGTGCCAGCAGCCCTACCCCCTGGAATTCACCCCTCCACTTT. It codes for CASSPTPWNSPLHF.

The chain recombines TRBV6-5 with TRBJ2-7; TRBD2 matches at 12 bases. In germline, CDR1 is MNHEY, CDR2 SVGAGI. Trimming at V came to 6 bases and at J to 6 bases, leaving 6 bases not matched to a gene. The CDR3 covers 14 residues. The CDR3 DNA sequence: TGTGCCAGCAGGGCTAGCGGGGGGGTGCGCGAGCAGTACTTC. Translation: CASRASGGVREQYF.

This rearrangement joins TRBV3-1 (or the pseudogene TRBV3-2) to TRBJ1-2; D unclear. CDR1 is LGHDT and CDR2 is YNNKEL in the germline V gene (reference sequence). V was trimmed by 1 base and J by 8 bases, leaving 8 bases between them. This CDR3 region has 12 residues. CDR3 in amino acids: CASSQGGGGYTF. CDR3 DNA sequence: TGTGCCAGCAGCCAAGGAGGCGGGGGCTACACCTTC.

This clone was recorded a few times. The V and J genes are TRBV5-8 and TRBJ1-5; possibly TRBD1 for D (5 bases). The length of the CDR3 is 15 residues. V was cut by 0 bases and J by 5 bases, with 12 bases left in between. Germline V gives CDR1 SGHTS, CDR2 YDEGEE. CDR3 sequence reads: CASSLGAGTDQPQHF. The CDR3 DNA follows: TGTGCCAGCAGCTTGGGGGCGGGGACGGATCAGCCCCAGCATTTT. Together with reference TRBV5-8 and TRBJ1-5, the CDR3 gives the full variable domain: EAGVTQSPTHLIKTRGQQATLRCSPISGHTSVYWYQQALGLGLQFLLWYDEGEERNRGNFPPRFSGRQFPNYSSELNVNALELEDSALYLCASSLGAGTDQPQHFGDGTRLSIL.

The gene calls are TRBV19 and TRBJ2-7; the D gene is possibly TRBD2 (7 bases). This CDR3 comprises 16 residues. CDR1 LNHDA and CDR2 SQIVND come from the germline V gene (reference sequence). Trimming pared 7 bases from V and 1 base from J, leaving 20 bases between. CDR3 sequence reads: CASNRGAAGDSYEQYF. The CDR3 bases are TGTGCCAGTAACCGGGGGGCCGCAGGGGATTCCTACGAGCAGTACTTC.

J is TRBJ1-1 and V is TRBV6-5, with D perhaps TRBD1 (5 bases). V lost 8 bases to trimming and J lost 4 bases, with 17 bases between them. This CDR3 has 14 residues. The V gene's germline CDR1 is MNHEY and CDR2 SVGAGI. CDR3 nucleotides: TGTGCCAGCGTTCGGGACCCCGGGGGCACTGAAGCTTTCTTT. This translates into CASVRDPGGTEAFF.

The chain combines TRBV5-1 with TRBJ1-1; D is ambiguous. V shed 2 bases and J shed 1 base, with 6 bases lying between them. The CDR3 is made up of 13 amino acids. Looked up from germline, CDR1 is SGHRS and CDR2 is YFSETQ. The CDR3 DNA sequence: TGCGCCAGCAGCTTCCAGGAGAACACTGAAGCTTTCTTT. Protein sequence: CASSFQENTEAFF.

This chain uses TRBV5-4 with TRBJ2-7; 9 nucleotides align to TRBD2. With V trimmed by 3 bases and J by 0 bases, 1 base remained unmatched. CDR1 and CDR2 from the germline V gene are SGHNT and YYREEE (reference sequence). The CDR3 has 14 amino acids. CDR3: CASSSGLASYEQYF. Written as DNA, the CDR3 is TGTGCCAGCAGCTCGGGACTAGCCTCCTACGAGCAGTACTTC.

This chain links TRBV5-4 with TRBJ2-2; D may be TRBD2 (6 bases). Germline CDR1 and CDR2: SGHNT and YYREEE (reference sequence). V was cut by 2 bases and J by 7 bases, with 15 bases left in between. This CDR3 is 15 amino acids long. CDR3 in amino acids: CASSLPSEGNGELFF. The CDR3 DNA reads TGTGCCAGCAGCTTACCTAGCGAAGGAAACGGGGAGCTGTTTTTT. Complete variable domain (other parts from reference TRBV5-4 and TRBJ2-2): ETGVTQSPTHLIKTRGQQVTLRCSSQSGHNTVSWYQQALGQGPQFIFQYYREEENGRGNFPPRFSGLQFPNYSSELNVNALELDDSALYLCASSLPSEGNGELFFGEGSRLTVL.

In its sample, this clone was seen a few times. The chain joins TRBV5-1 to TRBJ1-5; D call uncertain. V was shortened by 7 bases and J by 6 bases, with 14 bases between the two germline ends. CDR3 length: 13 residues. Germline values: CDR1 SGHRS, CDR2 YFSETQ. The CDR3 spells CASGTMAGQPQHF. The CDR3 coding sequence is TGCGCCAGCGGCACCATGGCTGGTCAGCCCCAGCATTTT. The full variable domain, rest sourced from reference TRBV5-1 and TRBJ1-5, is KAGVTQTPRYLIKTRGQQVTLSCSPISGHRSVSWYQQTPGQGLQFLFEYFSETQRNKGNFPGRFSGRQFSNSRSEMNVSTLELGDSALYLCASGTMAGQPQHFGDGTRLSIL.

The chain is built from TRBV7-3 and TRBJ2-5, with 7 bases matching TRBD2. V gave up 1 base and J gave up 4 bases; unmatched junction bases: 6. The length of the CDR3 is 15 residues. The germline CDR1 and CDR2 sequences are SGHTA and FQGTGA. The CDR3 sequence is CASSLIGGSLETQYF. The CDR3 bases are TGTGCCAGCAGCTTAATCGGCGGGAGTTTAGAGACCCAGTACTTC.